This T cell receptor beta chain is from a study of shared clonotypes between healthy human individuals. There are a few counts of this clone. The authors divided CD4+ cells into CD45RA+ naive and CD45RA-negative memory subsets. This CDR3 has 13 amino acids. Germline V lookup: CDR1 SNHLY, CDR2 FYNNEI. Trimming at V came to 6 bases and at J to 10 bases, leaving 6 bases not matched to a gene. DNA at approximately 200 ng, 25,000 to 35,000 T cell genomes, went into sorted-subset replicate PCRs. Only in-frame clones appear in the TCRdb table, and some are missing; sequencing was by immunoSEQ multiplex PCR. The sample carries some 2.1 million clones, 85% to 95% recorded once.

This TCR came from a man in his late teens or twenties in good health. The V call is TRBV2, the J call TRBJ1-6; TRBD1 aligns across 7 bases. Sequenced input: naive CD4+ T cells sorted from blood. The subset was: CD45RA+ positively selected. The chain's CDR3 is CASRETGNSPLHF. The CDR3 DNA sequence: TGTGCCAGCAGAGAGACAGGGAACTCACCCCTCCACTTT.